This TCR beta chain was recorded in a study of blood T cell repertoires in COVID-19. Study summary: Donors in the United States, Italy and Spain gave samples during acute or convalescent COVID-19.

Sequencing used immunoSEQ multiplex PCR; TCRdb keeps in-frame clones, though not all of them. The table records 120,000 or so clones, 85% of them present only once. The count of this clone is one. Deletions cut 5 bases from V and 4 bases from J, with 15 bases between. The CDR3 sequence is 15 residues long. From germline, CDR1 is SGHRS and CDR2 YFSETQ. The receptor was derived from a woman of 80 years or more with acute or convalescent COVID-19. The rearrangement uses TRBV5-1 and TRBJ2-2, with D uncertain. Sequencing was carried out using peripheral blood. The CDR3: CASSPGALPTGELFF. CDR3 coding DNA: TGCGCCAGCAGTCCCGGAGCTCTCCCCACCGGGGAGCTGTTTTTT.